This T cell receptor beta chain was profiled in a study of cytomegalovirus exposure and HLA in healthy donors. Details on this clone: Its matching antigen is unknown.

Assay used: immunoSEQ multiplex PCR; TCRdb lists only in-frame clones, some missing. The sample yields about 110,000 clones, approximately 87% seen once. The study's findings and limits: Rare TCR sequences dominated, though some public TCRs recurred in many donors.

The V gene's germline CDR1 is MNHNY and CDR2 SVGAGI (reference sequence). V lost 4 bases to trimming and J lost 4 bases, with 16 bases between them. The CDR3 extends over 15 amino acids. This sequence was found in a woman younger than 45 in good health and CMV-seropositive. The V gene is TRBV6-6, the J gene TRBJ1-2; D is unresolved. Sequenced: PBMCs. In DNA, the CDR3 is TGTGCCAGCAGTTCCCTGAAGCCCCGAATCTATGGCTACACCTTC. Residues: CASSSLKPRIYGYTF.